Presented here are 28 T cell receptor beta chains from one specimen sequenced in a study of sequential checkpoint blockade in melanoma. The assay was immunoSEQ multiplex PCR, and TCRdb's table has in-frame clones only and misses some. The sample yields 30,000 or so clones, approximately 86% seen once. Treatment meaning: randomized to nivolumab then ipilimumab (arm A) or the reverse (arm B). Sequenced material: CD8+ T cells sorted from blood (inferred from file names), taken from a patient given nivolumab and ipilimumab in sequence. These receptors came from a human donor with melanoma.

This clone was recorded once. The genes are TRBV9 and TRBJ2-5, with D possibly matching TRBD2 (6 bases). CDR3 length equals 16 residues. Germline V gene data show CDR1 as SGDLS and CDR2 as YYNGEE. V was pared by 0 bases and J by 4 bases, with 16 bases between. In nucleotides, the CDR3 is TGTGCCAGCAGCGTAGTGGGGACTCTGGCGGGAGAGACCCAGTACTTC. The encoded protein is CASSVVGTLAGETQYF.

The rearrangement uses TRBV19 and TRBJ1-5; 9 bases agree with TRBD1. This CDR3 is 15 amino acids long. Trimming cost V 9 bases and J 0 bases; bases outside gene matches: 6. Per the germline V gene, CDR1 is LNHDA and CDR2 is SQIVND (reference sequence). The CDR3 region has the DNA TGTGCCAGCATGGACAGGGGATATAGCAATCAGCCCCAGCATTTT. Residues: CASMDRGYSNQPQHF.

As to this clone: Distinct nucleotide sequences in the sample also encode this CDR3. The gene calls are TRBV19 and TRBJ1-2; possibly TRBD1 for D (6 bases). The germline V gene encodes CDR1 LNHDA and CDR2 SQIVND (reference sequence). The V and J ends lost 6 bases and 4 bases respectively, with 18 bases between them. This CDR3 has 15 amino acids. DNA for the CDR3: TGTGCCAGTAGCGTGGAAGACGGGACACTCTATGGCTACACCTTC. Translated: CASSVEDGTLYGYTF.

The rearrangement uses TRBV27 and TRBJ1-4, with TRBD1 matching over 9 bases. Germline-derived CDR1 and CDR2 are MNHEY and SMNVEV (reference sequence). This CDR3 has 16 residues. J lost 6 bases, V lost 5 bases, and 10 bases had no gene match. The CDR3 is CASSVLPRDRDEKLFF. For the CDR3, the DNA is TGTGCCAGCAGTGTCCTCCCCAGGGACAGGGATGAAAAACTGTTTTTT.

The chain employs TRBV5-8 and TRBJ1-2; D perhaps matches TRBD1 (5 bases). Germline CDR1 is SGHTS and CDR2 is YDEGEE. Trimming stripped 4 bases from V and 4 bases from J, with 17 bases between. The CDR3 has 15 amino acids. CDR3 sequence: CASSPVEGRSYGYTF. DNA of the CDR3: TGTGCCAGCAGCCCCGTGGAGGGGCGAAGCTATGGCTACACCTTC. The whole variable domain, remainder taken from reference TRBV5-8 and TRBJ1-2, is EAGVTQSPTHLIKTRGQQATLRCSPISGHTSVYWYQQALGLGLQFLLWYDEGEERNRGNFPPRFSGRQFPNYSSELNVNALELEDSALYLCASSPVEGRSYGYTFGSGTRLTVV.

This chain joins TRBV13 and TRBJ2-7, with D possibly TRBD1 on 5 matching bases. Germline CDR1 and CDR2: PRHDT and FYEKMQ (reference sequence). V gave up 0 bases and J gave up 6 bases, with 9 bases separating them. This CDR3 is 13 amino acids long. The CDR3 region has the DNA TGTGCCAGCAGCTTAGGTTCAGGGCCCGAGCAGTACTTC. Its translation: CASSLGSGPEQYF.

The V call is TRBV29-1, the J call TRBJ2-5; D uncertain. The J call is doubtful: the DNA matches TRBJ2-7 better. CDR3 length: 15 amino acids. Germline CDR1 is SQVTM and CDR2 is ANQGSEA. The CDR3 sequence: CSVEEGDLSSYEQYF. The CDR3 DNA follows: TGCAGCGTTGAAGAGGGCGACCTGAGCTCCTACGAGCAGTACTTC.

The chain uses TRBV25-1 and TRBJ2-7, with no clear D. The CDR3 is 12 residues long. Germline lookup yields CDR1 MGHDK and CDR2 SYGVNS. Trimming stripped 9 bases from V and 2 bases from J, with 11 bases between. The CDR3 here is CASSPRAYEQYF. CDR3 coding DNA: TGTGCCAGTTCTCCTCGAGCCTACGAGCAGTACTTC.

This chain uses TRBV6-6 with TRBJ1-4; 7 bases are a match to TRBD1. This CDR3 region has 14 residues. With 4 bases clipped from V and 8 bases from J, the junction kept 7 bases outside the gene matches. Germline CDR1 reads MNHNY; CDR2 reads SVGAGI (reference sequence). CDR3 protein: CASSLTGWREKLFF. Written as DNA, the CDR3 is TGTGCCAGCAGTTTGACAGGGTGGCGGGAAAAACTGTTTTTT.

The gene calls are TRBV30 and TRBJ1-1; 8 nucleotides align to TRBD1. The CDR3 extends over 16 amino acids. Germline V lookup: CDR1 GTSNPN, CDR2 SVGIG (reference sequence). Trimming at V came to 2 bases and at J to 4 bases, leaving 12 bases not matched to a gene. The DNA for the CDR3 is TGTGCCTGGAGTATCGGGACAGGTTTGTGGGGCACTGAAGCTTTCTTT. Protein product: CAWSIGTGLWGTEAFF. Using reference TRBV30 and TRBJ1-1 for the parts outside the CDR3, the full variable domain is SQTIHQWPATLVQPVGSPLSLECTVEGTSNPNLYWYRQAAGRGLQLLFYSVGIGQISSEVPQNLSASRPQDRQFILSSKKLLLSDSGFYLCAWSIGTGLWGTEAFFGQGTRLTVV.

This clone was picked up one time. V usage is TRBV5-4 and J usage is TRBJ1-2, with D unclear. The CDR3 is made up of 12 amino acids. V was cut by 0 bases and J by 5 bases, with 5 bases left in between. Germline V gene lookup returns CDR1 SGHNT and CDR2 YYREEE (reference sequence). CDR3 nucleotide sequence: TGTGCCAGCAGCTTGGAAATATATGGCTACACCTTC. It yields the protein CASSLEIYGYTF.

The chain couples TRBV28 to TRBJ1-1, with D uncertain. Trimming removed 4 bases from V and 6 bases from J, with 6 bases in between. Germline assignment: CDR1 MDHEN and CDR2 SYDVKM. The length of the CDR3 is 11 residues. The CDR3 is CASSSDSEAFF. As DNA, the CDR3 is TGTGCCAGCAGTTCCGACTCTGAAGCTTTCTTT.

The chain employs TRBV2 and TRBJ2-5, with D maybe TRBD2 (7 bases). Trimming removed 8 bases at V and 5 bases at J, with 18 bases between. The CDR3 runs to 14 residues. The V gene's germline CDR1 is SNHLY and CDR2 FYNNEI. In DNA, the CDR3 is TGTGCCAGCTCACGGTTGGGGGGGCTTGAGACCCAGTACTTC. It specifies CASSRLGGLETQYF.

The rearrangement links TRBV9 to TRBJ2-3; TRBD2 aligns across 12 bases. The germline V gene has CDR1 SGDLS and CDR2 YYNGEE. The CDR3 runs to 18 residues. The V gene end was trimmed by 0 bases and the J gene end by 1 base; junction bases not matched to a gene: 6. DNA for the CDR3: TGTGCCAGCAGCGTAGCTTCGACTAGCGGGGGCCGCACAGATACGCAGTATTTT. Translating it yields CASSVASTSGGRTDTQYF.

The V gene is TRBV27, the J gene TRBJ1-1; D is unclear. Germline V lookup: CDR1 MNHEY, CDR2 SMNVEV (reference sequence). The germline V and J ends were trimmed by 6 bases and 0 bases, with 8 bases remaining between them. The CDR3 contains 13 residues. CDR3 bases: TGTGCCAGCAGCCCCACATTGAACACTGAAGCTTTCTTT. This codes for CASSPTLNTEAFF.

V gene TRBV29-1 combines with J gene TRBJ1-5; D remains ambiguous. V was cut by 4 bases and J by 0 bases, with 16 bases left in between. Per germline, CDR1 SQVTM and CDR2 ANQGSEA. The length of the CDR3 is 16 residues. CDR3 sequence reads: CSVVSCLEYSNQPQHF. CDR3 nucleotide sequence: TGCAGCGTTGTATCATGTTTGGAGTATAGCAATCAGCCCCAGCATTTT.

The chain couples TRBV7-9 to TRBJ2-1; 12 bases match TRBD2. This CDR3 is 16 amino acids long. CDR1 is SEHNR and CDR2 is FQNEAQ in the germline V gene (reference sequence). The J segment lost 2 bases and the V segment lost 5 bases, leaving 4 bases of the junction unmatched. The CDR3 reads CASSPLAGGPYNEQFF. CDR3 sequence (DNA): TGTGCCAGCAGCCCCCTAGCGGGAGGGCCCTACAATGAGCAGTTCTTC.

This chain connects TRBV19 to TRBJ2-1, with 11 bases fitting TRBD2. CDR3 size: 16 residues. V was clipped by 8 bases and J by 4 bases; unmatched bases: 10. Per germline, CDR1 LNHDA and CDR2 SQIVND (reference sequence). The CDR3, as DNA: TGTGCCAGTGGACTAGCGGGCAGGTACCTTTACAATGAGCAGTTCTTC. Its translation is CASGLAGRYLYNEQFF. The full variable domain, its missing parts supplied by reference TRBV19 and TRBJ2-1, is DGGITQSPKYLFRKEGQNVTLSCEQNLNHDAMYWYRQDPGQGLRLIYYSQIVNDFQKGDIAEGYSVSREKKESFPLTVTSAQKNPTAFYLCASGLAGRYLYNEQFFGPGTRLTVL.

CDR3 in DNA: TGTGCCAGTAGTCACAGGGGGCAAGAGACCCAGTACTTC. Its protein is CASSHRGQETQYF. The V gene is TRBV19, the J gene TRBJ2-5; 8 bases agree with TRBD1. The CDR3 loop spans 13 amino acids. V lost 5 bases, J lost 2 bases, and 1 base stayed unmatched. Per the germline V gene, CDR1 is LNHDA and CDR2 is SQIVND (reference sequence).

This chain uses TRBV7-2 with TRBJ1-2, with a tentative D call TRBD1 (5 bases). This CDR3 is 13 amino acids long. CDR1 SGHTA and CDR2 FQGNSA come from the germline V gene. Trimming took off 5 bases at V and 3 bases at J, with 10 bases between the two ends. The CDR3, as DNA: TGTGCCAGCAGCGAGACAGACTACTATGGCTACACCTTC. The encoded protein is CASSETDYYGYTF.

This clone qualifies as large. The chain links TRBV7-9 to TRBJ1-5, with 7 positions matching TRBD1. This CDR3 has 17 residues. The J segment lost 7 bases and the V segment lost 4 bases, leaving 16 bases of the junction unmatched. Germline assignment: CDR1 SEHNR and CDR2 FQNEAQ (reference sequence). The CDR3 nucleotides read TGTGCCAGCAGCTCCTCAAAGGACAGGATGAGAGGACAGCCCCAGCATTTT. Translated: CASSSSKDRMRGQPQHF.

This CDR3 reads CASSSAGQANQPQHF. CDR3 in DNA: TGTGCCAGCAGCTCAGCGGGACAGGCCAATCAGCCCCAGCATTTT. V is TRBV7-9 and J is TRBJ1-5; 8 positions match TRBD1. Trimming removed 4 bases from V and 3 bases from J; junction bases left unmatched: 5. There are 15 residues in the CDR3. CDR1 and CDR2 from the germline V gene are SEHNR and FQNEAQ (reference sequence). Full variable domain (outside the CDR3, taken from reference TRBV7-9 and TRBJ1-5): DTGVSQNPRHKITKRGQNVTFRCDPISEHNRLYWYRQTLGQGPEFLTYFQNEAQLEKSRLLSDRFSAERPKGSFSTLEIQRTEQGDSAMYLCASSSAGQANQPQHFGDGTRLSIL.

The chain is built from TRBV27 and TRBJ1-1; D call uncertain. V gave up 0 bases and J gave up 1 base, with 9 bases separating them. Germline V gene sequence: CDR1 MNHEY, CDR2 SMNVEV (reference sequence). The CDR3 contains 15 residues. Here the CDR3 DNA reads TGTGCCAGCAGTTTATCGCTATCTTGGAACACTGAAGCTTTCTTT. Translated: CASSLSLSWNTEAFF.

This clone has only one observation. The V gene is TRBV9, the J gene TRBJ2-2; 8 nucleotides agree with TRBD1. V shed 3 bases, J shed 4 bases, and the junction held 14 bases outside the gene matches. The V gene's germline CDR1 is SGDLS and CDR2 YYNGEE. The CDR3 contains 18 residues. The CDR3 loop is CASSDGPLGQGFTGELFF. In DNA, the CDR3 is TGTGCCAGCAGCGATGGGCCCCTAGGACAGGGTTTCACCGGGGAGCTGTTTTTT.

V is TRBV4-3 and J is TRBJ2-7; D is perhaps TRBD2 (6 bases). CDR3 size: 15 residues. Germline lookup yields CDR1 LGHNA and CDR2 YSLEER. The germline V and J ends were trimmed by 0 bases and 3 bases, with 12 bases remaining between them. The CDR3 spells CASSQDSGDYYEQYF. The DNA for the CDR3 is TGCGCCAGCAGCCAAGATAGCGGCGACTACTACGAGCAGTACTTC.

This clone was observed a handful of times. V usage is TRBV10-1 and J usage is TRBJ2-1; 12 bases are shared with TRBD2. The CDR3 covers 16 residues. CDR1 and CDR2 (germline): WNHNN, SYGVQD (reference sequence). V was pared by 0 bases and J by 12 bases, with 9 bases of the junction left unmatched. Written as DNA, the CDR3 is TGCGCCAGCAGTGAGTCGTCTAGCGGGAGGGCTCACGGGCAGTTCTTC. The encoded protein is CASSESSSGRAHGQFF.

This clone was detected a few times. V and J are TRBV6-1 and TRBJ2-7, with 8 nucleotides matching TRBD1. The CDR3 extends over 13 amino acids. V gave up 7 bases and J gave up 7 bases; unmatched junction bases: 9. Germline V gives CDR1 MNHNS, CDR2 SASEGT. The CDR3: CASIAGQGREQYF. The CDR3 DNA sequence: TGTGCCAGCATCGCCGGACAGGGACGGGAGCAGTACTTC.

The chain combines TRBV12-5 with TRBJ1-5; D unclear. V was shortened by 3 bases and J by 7 bases, with 10 bases between the two germline ends. The germline CDR1 and CDR2 sequences are LGHNT and FRNRAP. The CDR3 runs to 13 residues. The CDR3 reads CASGFLVGQPQHF. In DNA, the CDR3 is TGTGCTAGTGGTTTTTTAGTGGGCCAGCCCCAGCATTTT.